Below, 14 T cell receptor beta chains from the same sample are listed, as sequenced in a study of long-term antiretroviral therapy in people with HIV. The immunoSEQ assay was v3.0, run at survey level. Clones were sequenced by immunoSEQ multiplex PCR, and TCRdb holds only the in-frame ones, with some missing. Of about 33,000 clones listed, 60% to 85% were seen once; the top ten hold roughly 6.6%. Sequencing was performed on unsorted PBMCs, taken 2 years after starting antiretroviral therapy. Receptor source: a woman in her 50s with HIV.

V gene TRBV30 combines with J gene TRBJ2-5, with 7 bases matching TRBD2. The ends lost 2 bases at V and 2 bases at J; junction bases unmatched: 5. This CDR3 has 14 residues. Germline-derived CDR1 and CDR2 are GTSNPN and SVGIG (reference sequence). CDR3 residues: CAWSLGAGQETQYF. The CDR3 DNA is TGTGCCTGGAGTCTGGGAGCGGGACAAGAGACCCAGTACTTC.

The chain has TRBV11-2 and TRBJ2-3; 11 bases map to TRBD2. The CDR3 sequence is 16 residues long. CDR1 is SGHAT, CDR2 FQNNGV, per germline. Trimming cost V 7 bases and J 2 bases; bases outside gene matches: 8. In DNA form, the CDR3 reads TGTGCCAGCACCCGACCTAGCGGGGGGACCACAGATACGCAGTATTTT. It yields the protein CASTRPSGGTTDTQYF.

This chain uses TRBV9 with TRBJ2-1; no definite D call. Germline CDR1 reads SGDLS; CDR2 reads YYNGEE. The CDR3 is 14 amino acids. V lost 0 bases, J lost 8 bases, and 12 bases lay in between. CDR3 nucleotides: TGTGCCAGCAGCGTAGCAGGCCAGTCCCATGAGCAGTTCTTC. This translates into CASSVAGQSHEQFF.

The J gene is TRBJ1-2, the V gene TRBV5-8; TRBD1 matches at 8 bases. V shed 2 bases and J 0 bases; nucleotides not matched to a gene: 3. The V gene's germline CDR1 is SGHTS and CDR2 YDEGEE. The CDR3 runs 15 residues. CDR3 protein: CASSFGTGTNYGYTF. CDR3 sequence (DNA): TGTGCCAGCAGCTTTGGGACAGGTACTAACTATGGCTACACCTTC. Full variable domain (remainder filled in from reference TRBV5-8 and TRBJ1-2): EAGVTQSPTHLIKTRGQQATLRCSPISGHTSVYWYQQALGLGLQFLLWYDEGEERNRGNFPPRFSGRQFPNYSSELNVNALELEDSALYLCASSFGTGTNYGYTFGSGTRLTVV.

Here the CDR3 reads CASSLETSGGSQTQYF. As DNA, the CDR3 is TGTGCCAGCAGCTTAGAAACTAGCGGGGGGTCCCAGACCCAGTACTTC. The gene calls are TRBV7-7 and TRBJ2-5, with 12 bases that match TRBD2. The CDR3 runs to 16 residues. CDR1 SSHAT and CDR2 FNYEAQ come from the germline V gene (reference sequence). The J segment lost 6 bases and the V segment lost 1 base, leaving 6 bases of the junction unmatched.

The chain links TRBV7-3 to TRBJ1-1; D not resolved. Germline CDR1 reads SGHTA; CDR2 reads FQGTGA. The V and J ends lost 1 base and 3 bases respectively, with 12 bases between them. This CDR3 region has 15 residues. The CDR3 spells CASSLSGDSHTEAFF. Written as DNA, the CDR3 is TGTGCCAGCAGCTTAAGTGGTGATAGTCACACTGAAGCTTTCTTT.

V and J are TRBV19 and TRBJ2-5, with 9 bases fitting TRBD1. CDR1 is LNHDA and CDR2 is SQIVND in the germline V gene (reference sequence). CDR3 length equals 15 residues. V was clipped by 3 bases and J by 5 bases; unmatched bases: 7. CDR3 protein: CASSMGTGLRETQYF. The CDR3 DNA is TGTGCCAGTAGTATGGGGACAGGGTTACGGGAGACCCAGTACTTC.

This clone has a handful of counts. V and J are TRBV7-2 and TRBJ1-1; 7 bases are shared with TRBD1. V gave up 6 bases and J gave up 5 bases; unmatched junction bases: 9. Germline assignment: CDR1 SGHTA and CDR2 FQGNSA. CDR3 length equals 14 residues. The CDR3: CASSYRGRRTEAFF. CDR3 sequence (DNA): TGTGCCAGCAGTTACAGGGGAAGAAGGACTGAAGCTTTCTTT.

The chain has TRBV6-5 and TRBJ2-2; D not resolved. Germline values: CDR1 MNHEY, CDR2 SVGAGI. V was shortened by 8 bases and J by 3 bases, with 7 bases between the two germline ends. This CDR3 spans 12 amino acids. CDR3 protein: CASRHHTGELFF. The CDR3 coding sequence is TGTGCCAGCCGCCACCACACCGGGGAGCTGTTTTTT.

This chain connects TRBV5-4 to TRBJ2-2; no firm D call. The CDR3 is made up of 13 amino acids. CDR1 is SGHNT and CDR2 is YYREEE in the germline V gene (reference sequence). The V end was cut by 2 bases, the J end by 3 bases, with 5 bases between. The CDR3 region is CASSFQYTGELFF. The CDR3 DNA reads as TGTGCCAGCAGCTTTCAGTACACCGGGGAGCTGTTTTTT.

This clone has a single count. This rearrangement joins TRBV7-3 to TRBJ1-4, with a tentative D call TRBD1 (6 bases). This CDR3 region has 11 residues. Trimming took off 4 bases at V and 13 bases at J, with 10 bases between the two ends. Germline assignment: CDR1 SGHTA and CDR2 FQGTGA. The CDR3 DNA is TGTGCCAGCAGCTCCCAGACAGGACTGTTTTTT. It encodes CASSSQTGLFF.

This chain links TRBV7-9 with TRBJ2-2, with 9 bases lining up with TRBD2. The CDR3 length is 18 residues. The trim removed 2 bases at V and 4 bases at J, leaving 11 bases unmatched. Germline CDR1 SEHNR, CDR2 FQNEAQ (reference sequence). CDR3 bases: TGTGCCAGCAGCTTATCTCGCAGGCGGGGGGGCCTCACCGGGGAGCTGTTTTTT. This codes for CASSLSRRRGGLTGELFF.

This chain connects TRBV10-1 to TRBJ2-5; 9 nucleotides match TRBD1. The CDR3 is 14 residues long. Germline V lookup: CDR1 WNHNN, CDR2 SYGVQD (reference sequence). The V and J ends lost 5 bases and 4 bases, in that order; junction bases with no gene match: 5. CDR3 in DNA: TGCGCCAGCAGTACAGGGGGCGCGGGAGAGACCCAGTACTTC. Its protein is CASSTGGAGETQYF.

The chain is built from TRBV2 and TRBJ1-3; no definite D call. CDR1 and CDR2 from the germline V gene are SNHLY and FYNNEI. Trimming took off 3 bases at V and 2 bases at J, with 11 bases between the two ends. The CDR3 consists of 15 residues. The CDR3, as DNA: TGTGCCAGCAGTGATAGTATAGGAACTGGAAACACCATATATTTT. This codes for CASSDSIGTGNTIYF.